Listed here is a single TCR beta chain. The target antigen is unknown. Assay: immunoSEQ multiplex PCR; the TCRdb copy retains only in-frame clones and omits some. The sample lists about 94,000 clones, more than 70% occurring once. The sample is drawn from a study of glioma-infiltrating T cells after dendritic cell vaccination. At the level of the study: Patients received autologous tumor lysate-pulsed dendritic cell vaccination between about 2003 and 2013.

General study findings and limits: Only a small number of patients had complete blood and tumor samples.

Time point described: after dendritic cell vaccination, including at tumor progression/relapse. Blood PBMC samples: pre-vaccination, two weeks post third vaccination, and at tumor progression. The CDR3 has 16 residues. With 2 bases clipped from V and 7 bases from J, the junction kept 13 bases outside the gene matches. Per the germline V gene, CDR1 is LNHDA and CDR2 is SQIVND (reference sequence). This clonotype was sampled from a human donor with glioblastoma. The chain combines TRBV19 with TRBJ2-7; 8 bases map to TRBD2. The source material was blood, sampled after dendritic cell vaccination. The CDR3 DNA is TGTGCCAGTAGTATATTCGCGGGGGGTCAGTGTCGGGAGCAGTACTTC. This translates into CASSIFAGGQCREQYF.